Below are 24 T cell receptor beta chains sequenced from a single sample in a study of blood T cell repertoires in COVID-19. Only in-frame clones appear in the TCRdb table, and some are missing; sequencing was by immunoSEQ multiplex PCR. The repertoire holds some 66,000 clones, with about 76% as singletons. The specimen sequenced was peripheral blood. These receptors were obtained from a woman aged 80 or older with acute or convalescent COVID-19.

The chain carries TRBV2 and TRBJ1-2; tentative D call: TRBD1 (5 bases). With 2 bases removed from V and 2 bases from J, the gap between germline ends came to 9 bases. This CDR3 is built from 14 residues. The germline V gene encodes CDR1 SNHLY and CDR2 FYNNEI. This CDR3 is CASSETGTNYGYTF. The DNA for the CDR3 is TGTGCCAGCAGTGAAACAGGCACGAACTATGGCTACACCTTC.

This chain connects TRBV11-1 to TRBJ1-3, with 7 bases that match TRBD1. The CDR3 runs 16 residues. The junction had 6 bases not matched to a gene; V was cut back by 4 bases and J by 0 bases. Germline V gene data show CDR1 as SGHAT and CDR2 as FQDESV (reference sequence). CDR3: CASSSRRDSSGNTIYF. In nucleotides, the CDR3 is TGTGCCAGCAGCTCCCGGAGGGACAGCTCTGGAAACACCATATATTTT.

This chain links TRBV7-2 with TRBJ2-3; no clear D. This CDR3 is built from 15 residues. Trimming removed 1 base from V and 1 base from J, with 9 bases in between. Germline V CDR1 and CDR2: SGHTA, FQGNSA. The CDR3: CASSLGASRTDTQYF. For the CDR3, the DNA is TGTGCCAGCAGCTTAGGGGCCAGTCGCACAGATACGCAGTATTTT.

The chain carries TRBV4-2 and TRBJ2-7; TRBD2 matches 7 bases. This CDR3 region has 15 residues. V lost 0 bases, J lost 2 bases, and 4 bases stayed unmatched. Germline V CDR1 and CDR2: LGHNA, YNFKEQ. The CDR3 DNA is TGTGCCAGCAGCCAAGATGCTAGCGGCACCTACGAGCAGTACTTC. Its translation: CASSQDASGTYEQYF.

This chain joins TRBV7-9 and TRBJ2-7; 9 nucleotides match TRBD1. The length of the CDR3 is 14 residues. Looked up from germline, CDR1 is SEHNR and CDR2 is FQNEAQ (reference sequence). V gave up 5 bases and J gave up 3 bases; unmatched junction bases: 5. CDR3 DNA: TGTGCCAGCAGCGTGGGACAGGGCTTCTACGAGCAGTACTTC. The encoded protein is CASSVGQGFYEQYF.

This clone was found a few times. The chain is built from TRBV28 and TRBJ1-1; 7 nucleotides line up with TRBD1. The V segment lost 7 bases and the J segment 10 bases; nucleotides outside the gene matches: 15. Germline CDR1 is MDHEN and CDR2 is SYDVKM. The CDR3 is 14 residues long. CDR3 region: CASTSSGTARLAFF. CDR3 bases: TGTGCCAGCACTTCCTCCGGGACAGCAAGGTTAGCTTTCTTT.

In DNA, the CDR3 is TGTGCCTGGATCGGGGGTATTAACAACTATGGCTACACCTTC. Translation: CAWIGGINNYGYTF. V usage is TRBV30 and J usage is TRBJ1-2; D perhaps matches TRBD1 (5 bases). This CDR3 has 14 residues. The germline V gene encodes CDR1 GTSNPN and CDR2 SVGIG (reference sequence). Trimming shortened V by 4 bases and J by 2 bases, and 14 bases separated the two germline ends. Filled out from reference TRBV30 and TRBJ1-2, the complete variable domain reads SQTIHQWPATLVQPVGSPLSLECTVEGTSNPNLYWYRQAAGRGLQLLFYSVGIGQISSEVPQNLSASRPQDRQFILSSKKLLLSDSGFYLCAWIGGINNYGYTFGSGTRLTVV.

J is TRBJ1-5 and V is TRBV7-2; the D gene is possibly TRBD1 (6 bases). The CDR3 sequence is 14 residues long. The V end was cut by 4 bases, the J end by 5 bases, with 12 bases between. Germline CDR1 SGHTA, CDR2 FQGNSA. CDR3 region: CASSSRDTHQPQHF. The CDR3 nucleotides are TGTGCCAGCAGCTCCCGGGACACTCATCAGCCCCAGCATTTT.

This clone was observed a handful of times. The chain uses TRBV28 and TRBJ1-2; 7 nucleotides align to TRBD1. This CDR3 region has 14 residues. Germline V gene lookup returns CDR1 MDHEN and CDR2 SYDVKM. V was pared by 10 bases and J by 2 bases, with 10 bases of the junction left unmatched. The CDR3 here is CATTRTGLNYGYTF. In DNA form, the CDR3 reads TGTGCCACGACCCGGACAGGTTTGAACTATGGCTACACCTTC.

This sequence joins TRBV28 and TRBJ2-7, with 10 bases fitting TRBD2. The germline CDR1 and CDR2 sequences are MDHEN and SYDVKM. V was clipped by 6 bases and J by 5 bases; unmatched bases: 7. This CDR3 contains 14 residues. This CDR3 reads CASSSSGSVHEQYF. The CDR3 DNA is TGTGCCAGCAGCTCTAGCGGGAGTGTCCACGAGCAGTACTTC.

The V gene is TRBV27, the J gene TRBJ2-7, with TRBD1 matching over 9 bases. V was clipped by 5 bases and J by 3 bases; unmatched bases: 20. From germline, CDR1 is MNHEY and CDR2 SMNVEV (reference sequence). There are 19 residues in the CDR3. In DNA, the CDR3 is TGTGCCAGCAGTCCCTCCGGGACAGGGACCTATAGCCGGCACTACGAGCAGTACTTC. This sequence encodes CASSPSGTGTYSRHYEQYF.

V and J are TRBV28 and TRBJ2-7; 7 bases are shared with TRBD1. CDR3 length: 16 amino acids. Trimming at V came to 3 bases and at J to 3 bases, leaving 11 bases not matched to a gene. Germline loops: CDR1 MDHEN, CDR2 SYDVKM. CDR3 bases: TGTGCCAGCAGTTTGCCGCGGACAGGATCTTACTACGAGCAGTACTTC. Its protein is CASSLPRTGSYYEQYF.

J is TRBJ2-3 and V is TRBV7-3, with 9 bases aligning to TRBD2. CDR3 length equals 15 residues. Germline V gene data show CDR1 as SGHTA and CDR2 as FQGTGA. V dropped 5 bases and J dropped 4; count of bases not matched to a gene: 7. CDR3 DNA sequence: TGTGCCAGCAGCCTGACGGGCGGGGGGGCAGATACGCAGTATTTT. Translating gives CASSLTGGGADTQYF.

The chain has TRBV6-2 or TRBV6-3 and TRBJ1-1; D is uncertain. V lost 4 bases and J 1 base, leaving 7 bases between the germline ends. This CDR3 is 13 amino acids long. CDR1 MNHEY and CDR2 SVGEGT come from the germline V gene. DNA of the CDR3: TGTGCCAGCAGTTTGACACAGAACACTGAAGCTTTCTTT. It yields the protein CASSLTQNTEAFF.

The gene calls are TRBV11-2 and TRBJ2-1; TRBD1 aligns across 8 bases. Germline lookup yields CDR1 SGHAT and CDR2 FQNNGV. The CDR3 consists of 14 residues. The V gene end was trimmed by 8 bases and the J gene end by 2 bases; junction bases not matched to a gene: 5. In nucleotides, the CDR3 is TGTGCCAGCGGTAGCAGGGGGCCCTACAATGAGCAGTTCTTC. Protein: CASGSRGPYNEQFF. Full variable domain (missing parts from reference TRBV11-2 and TRBJ2-1): EAGVAQSPRYKIIEKRQSVAFWCNPISGHATLYWYQQILGQGPKLLIQFQNNGVVDDSQLPKDRFSAERLKGVDSTLKIQPAKLEDSAVYLCASGSRGPYNEQFFGPGTRLTVL.

The gene calls are TRBV7-2 and TRBJ1-2; 7 bases are shared with TRBD1. In germline, CDR1 is SGHTA, CDR2 FQGNSA. CDR3 size: 13 residues. Unmatched junction bases numbered 7, after V lost 4 bases and J lost 8 bases. CDR3 nucleotides: TGTGCCAGCAGCTCCCGACAGGGAGGAGGCTACACCTTC. Translating gives CASSSRQGGGYTF.

The chain employs TRBV19 and TRBJ1-3; 7 nucleotides line up with TRBD1. The CDR3 is 15 amino acids. The germline V gene encodes CDR1 LNHDA and CDR2 SQIVND (reference sequence). V lost 4 bases to trimming and J lost 8 bases; unmatched junction nucleotides: 11. As DNA, the CDR3 is TGTGCCAGTAGTAACCCCGGACAGGCCCGGGACACCATATATTTT. Its protein is CASSNPGQARDTIYF.

The chain combines TRBV7-2 with TRBJ2-7; 10 bases agree with TRBD2. Looked up from germline, CDR1 is SGHTA and CDR2 is FQGNSA. The J segment lost 3 bases and the V segment lost 5 bases, leaving 4 bases of the junction unmatched. This CDR3 is built from 14 residues. CDR3 nucleotides: TGTGCCAGCAGCATCCTAGCGGGAGACTACGAGCAGTACTTC. It encodes CASSILAGDYEQYF.

The V gene is TRBV11-3, the J gene TRBJ2-2, with D possibly being TRBD2 (6 bases). Deletions cut 5 bases from V and 1 base from J, with 8 bases between. The CDR3 spans 14 residues. In germline, CDR1 is SGHNT, CDR2 YENEEA. The CDR3 DNA reads TGTGCCAGCAGCCAGCGGGTGAACACCGGGGAGCTGTTTTTT. It specifies CASSQRVNTGELFF.

The J gene is TRBJ1-1, the V gene TRBV2, with D possibly TRBD1 on 5 matching bases. The germline V gene has CDR1 SNHLY and CDR2 FYNNEI. This CDR3 is built from 13 residues. V gave up 5 bases and J gave up 2 bases, with 9 bases separating them. The CDR3 DNA is TGTGCCAGCAGTCTGGGGCCTAACACTGAAGCTTTCTTT. Translating it yields CASSLGPNTEAFF.

V gene TRBV5-6 combines with J gene TRBJ1-1; the D is unclear. Germline CDR1 is SGHDT and CDR2 is YYEEEE. The CDR3 has 14 amino acids. Trimming took off 0 bases at V and 1 base at J, with 7 bases between the two ends. The CDR3 is CASSLERRNTEAFF. The CDR3 DNA follows: TGTGCCAGCAGCTTGGAACGGAGGAACACTGAAGCTTTCTTT.

For the CDR3, the DNA is TGTGCCAGCAGCTCGGACAGGAGGATAGCAGATACGCAGTATTTT. Its translation is CASSSDRRIADTQYF. V is TRBV5-4 and J is TRBJ2-3; 7 bases match TRBD1. This CDR3 comprises 15 residues. The germline CDR1 and CDR2 sequences are SGHNT and YYREEE (reference sequence). Unmatched junction bases numbered 8, after V lost 3 bases and J lost 4 bases.

This clone came up once. The rearrangement uses TRBV6-5 and TRBJ1-2; 10 bases match TRBD1. CDR3 size: 15 residues. Trimming at V came to 2 bases and at J to 6 bases, leaving 6 bases not matched to a gene. Per germline, CDR1 MNHEY and CDR2 SVGAGI. The CDR3 nucleotides read TGTGCCAGCAGTTACCCTGGGACAGGGGATAATGGCTACACCTTC. It codes for CASSYPGTGDNGYTF.

This chain links TRBV7-9 with TRBJ2-3; D unresolved. CDR1 and CDR2 from the germline V gene are SEHNR and FQNEAQ (reference sequence). The CDR3 is made up of 11 amino acids. Between the trimmed V and J ends, which lost 5 bases and 8 bases, there was a span of 8 bases. The CDR3 nucleotides read TGTGCCAGCAGCACCTCCGGTACGCAGTATTTT. This codes for CASSTSGTQYF.